This is a list of T cell receptor beta chains from one sample in a study of cytomegalovirus exposure and HLA in healthy donors. Clones were read by immunoSEQ multiplex PCR, and TCRdb kept only the in-frame ones, dropping some. The sample includes 200,000 to 300,000 clones, approximately 86% of them seen just once. Sequencing used PBMCs. The receptors were sampled from a woman aged 25 to 45 in good health and CMV-seropositive. The CDR3 runs from the conserved cysteine through the conserved F or W. Each record gives: V gene, D gene, clone size, J gene, CDR3 protein, CDR3 DNA. The D gene is left open where the match is weak. Clone size is not always given. Where it is, it says once, few, many or a class for expanded clones.

v_gene: TRBV14
d_gene: TRBD2
abundance: few
j_gene: TRBJ2-1
CDR3aa: CASSQAGGFTYNEQFF
CDR3nt: TGTGCCAGCAGCCAAGCGGGAGGGTTTACCTACAATGAGCAGTTCTTC

v_gene: TRBV6-1
d_gene: TRBD2
abundance: -
j_gene: TRBJ2-3
CDR3aa: CASSATGTSGSLGTDTQYF
CDR3nt: TGTGCCAGCAGTGCCACCGGGACTAGCGGGAGTTTGGGCACAGATACGCAGTATTTT

v_gene: TRBV10-3
d_gene: TRBD1
abundance: -
j_gene: TRBJ2-7
CDR3aa: CAISSPGQGNYEQYF
CDR3nt: TGTGCCATCAGCAGTCCGGGACAGGGGAACTACGAGCAGTACTTC

v_gene: TRBV6-5
d_gene: TRBD1
abundance: -
j_gene: TRBJ2-7
CDR3aa: CASSGQGAGEQYF
CDR3nt: TGTGCCAGCAGTGGACAGGGGGCGGGGGAGCAGTACTTC

v_gene: TRBV7-7
d_gene: TRBD2
abundance: -
j_gene: TRBJ2-2
CDR3aa: CASSPKREYGGELFF
CDR3nt: TGTGCCAGCAGCCCAAAGCGGGAGTATGGCGGGGAGCTGTTTTTT

v_gene: TRBV29-1
d_gene: TRBD1
abundance: once
j_gene: TRBJ1-3
CDR3aa: CSVSTGYYSGNTIYF
CDR3nt: TGCAGCGTTTCGACAGGGTACTACTCTGGAAACACCATATATTTT

v_gene: TRBV5-1
d_gene: TRBD2
abundance: -
j_gene: TRBJ2-1
CDR3aa: CASSLTSGIVNEQFF
CDR3nt: TGCGCCAGCAGCTTGACTAGCGGGATTGTCAATGAGCAGTTCTTC

v_gene: TRBV29-1
d_gene: TRBD1
abundance: -
j_gene: TRBJ1-1
CDR3aa: CSGMTGGHTEAFF
CDR3nt: TGCAGCGGTATGACAGGGGGGCACACTGAAGCTTTCTTT

v_gene: TRBV5-1
d_gene: -
abundance: -
j_gene: TRBJ2-7
CDR3aa: CASSLGLTGNSYEQYF
CDR3nt: TGCGCCAGCAGCTTGGGGCTCACAGGGAACTCCTACGAGCAGTACTTC

v_gene: TRBV5-1
d_gene: TRBD2
abundance: -
j_gene: TRBJ2-1
CDR3aa: CASSSSGFNEQFF
CDR3nt: TGCGCCAGCAGCTCTAGCGGTTTTAATGAGCAGTTCTTC

v_gene: TRBV30
d_gene: TRBD1
abundance: -
j_gene: TRBJ1-1
CDR3aa: CASIRLGQMNTEAFF
CDR3nt: TGTGCCTCAATCCGCCTGGGACAGATGAACACTGAAGCTTTCTTT

v_gene: TRBV5-6
d_gene: -
abundance: -
j_gene: TRBJ1-2
CDR3aa: CASSVTGYGYTF
CDR3nt: TGTGCCAGCAGCGTCACAGGGTATGGCTACACCTTC

v_gene: TRBV5-1
d_gene: -
abundance: -
j_gene: TRBJ1-3
CDR3aa: CASSPDSSGNTIYF
CDR3nt: TGCGCCAGCAGCCCGGACAGCTCTGGAAACACCATATATTTT

v_gene: TRBV19
d_gene: -
abundance: -
j_gene: TRBJ1-2
CDR3aa: CASSIEGNYGYTF
CDR3nt: TGTGCCAGTAGTATAGAGGGCAACTATGGCTACACCTTC

v_gene: TRBV7-9
d_gene: TRBD2
abundance: -
j_gene: TRBJ2-7
CDR3aa: CASSQSGSSYEQYF
CDR3nt: TGTGCCAGCAGCCAAAGCGGGAGTTCCTACGAGCAGTACTTC

v_gene: TRBV11-3
d_gene: -
abundance: -
j_gene: TRBJ2-1
CDR3aa: CASSFGGRNEQFF
CDR3nt: TGTGCCAGCAGCTTCGGGGGTAGGAATGAGCAGTTCTTC

v_gene: TRBV5-1
d_gene: -
abundance: -
j_gene: TRBJ1-1
CDR3aa: CASGKTLPTTEAFF
CDR3nt: TGCGCCAGTGGAAAGACTCTTCCCACCACTGAAGCTTTCTTT

v_gene: TRBV2
d_gene: -
abundance: -
j_gene: TRBJ2-7
CDR3aa: CASSESETGGYEQYF
CDR3nt: TGTGCCAGCAGTGAATCGGAGACAGGTGGCTACGAGCAGTACTTC

v_gene: TRBV5-1
d_gene: -
abundance: -
j_gene: TRBJ2-5
CDR3aa: CASSFEGGTETQYF
CDR3nt: TGCGCCAGCAGCTTTGAGGGCGGGACGGAGACCCAGTACTTC

v_gene: TRBV29-1
d_gene: -
abundance: -
j_gene: TRBJ2-1
CDR3aa: CSVEYGGGGSYNEQFF
CDR3nt: TGCAGCGTTGAATATGGTGGGGGAGGCTCCTACAATGAGCAGTTCTTC

v_gene: TRBV28
d_gene: TRBD2
abundance: once
j_gene: TRBJ2-3
CDR3aa: CASSPDGLAGGRTDTQYF
CDR3nt: TGTGCCAGCAGTCCTGACGGACTAGCGGGAGGCCGCACAGATACGCAGTATTTT

v_gene: TRBV27
d_gene: -
abundance: -
j_gene: TRBJ2-7
CDR3aa: CASTVGGSSYEQYF
CDR3nt: TGTGCCAGCACCGTTGGGGGGAGCTCCTACGAGCAGTACTTC

v_gene: TRBV27
d_gene: -
abundance: -
j_gene: TRBJ2-1
CDR3aa: CASSLDMTYNEQFF
CDR3nt: TGTGCCAGCAGTTTGGACATGACCTACAATGAGCAGTTCTTC

v_gene: TRBV4-2
d_gene: -
abundance: few
j_gene: TRBJ1-2
CDR3aa: CASSQALFDGYTF
CDR3nt: TGTGCCAGCAGCCAGGCTCTGTTTGATGGCTACACCTTC

v_gene: TRBV5-5
d_gene: -
abundance: -
j_gene: TRBJ1-2
CDR3aa: CASSRIDINYGYTF
CDR3nt: TGTGCCAGCAGCCGAATCGACATTAACTATGGCTACACCTTC

v_gene: TRBV11-2
d_gene: TRBD2
abundance: once
j_gene: TRBJ2-3
CDR3aa: CASSLSGGYTQYF
CDR3nt: TGTGCCAGCAGCTTATCGGGGGGGTATACGCAGTATTTT

v_gene: TRBV6-5
d_gene: -
abundance: -
j_gene: TRBJ1-2
CDR3aa: CASRGAGLYYGYTF
CDR3nt: TGTGCCAGCAGGGGGGCAGGGTTGTACTATGGCTACACCTTC

v_gene: TRBV11-2
d_gene: TRBD2
abundance: -
j_gene: TRBJ2-1
CDR3aa: CASSRSGIGNNEQFF
CDR3nt: TGTGCCAGCAGCCGAAGCGGGATAGGTAACAATGAGCAGTTCTTC

v_gene: TRBV19
d_gene: TRBD1
abundance: -
j_gene: TRBJ1-5
CDR3aa: CASHTGTGGRSSNQPQHF
CDR3nt: TGTGCCAGCCACACCGGGACAGGGGGTCGTTCTAGCAATCAGCCCCAGCATTTT

v_gene: TRBV5-1
d_gene: -
abundance: -
j_gene: TRBJ2-7
CDR3aa: CASSLLFRGSYEQYF
CDR3nt: TGCGCCAGCAGCTTGCTTTTTCGGGGGTCCTACGAGCAGTACTTC

v_gene: TRBV6-5
d_gene: -
abundance: -
j_gene: TRBJ1-4
CDR3aa: CASSWGVGEKLFF
CDR3nt: TGTGCCAGCAGTTGGGGCGTCGGGGAAAAACTGTTTTTT

v_gene: TRBV6-1
d_gene: -
abundance: -
j_gene: TRBJ2-5
CDR3aa: CASRARGRETQYF
CDR3nt: TGTGCCAGCCGGGCCAGGGGAAGGGAGACCCAGTACTTC

v_gene: TRBV27
d_gene: -
abundance: -
j_gene: TRBJ1-2
CDR3aa: CASSFSDAALGLYGYTF
CDR3nt: TGTGCCAGCAGTTTCTCGGATGCGGCCTTAGGACTCTATGGCTACACCTTC

v_gene: TRBV6-1
d_gene: TRBD2
abundance: few
j_gene: TRBJ2-5
CDR3aa: CASSLTSERETQYF
CDR3nt: TGTGCCAGCAGCTTGACTAGCGAGAGAGAGACCCAGTACTTC

v_gene: TRBV30
d_gene: -
abundance: -
j_gene: TRBJ1-5
CDR3aa: CAWSPRSGSYSNQPQHF
CDR3nt: TGTGCCTGGAGTCCGAGATCAGGGTCTTATAGCAATCAGCCCCAGCATTTT

v_gene: TRBV2
d_gene: -
abundance: -
j_gene: TRBJ2-5
CDR3aa: CASLMSGRETQYF
CDR3nt: TGTGCCAGCCTAATGAGCGGGCGCGAGACCCAGTACTTC

v_gene: TRBV27
d_gene: -
abundance: -
j_gene: TRBJ1-1
CDR3aa: CASSRGGTEAFF
CDR3nt: TGTGCCAGCAGTCGGGGAGGCACTGAAGCTTTCTTT

v_gene: TRBV18
d_gene: -
abundance: -
j_gene: TRBJ2-5
CDR3aa: CASSPQQGLEETQYF
CDR3nt: TGTGCCAGCTCACCACAACAGGGTCTGGAAGAGACCCAGTACTTC

v_gene: TRBV30
d_gene: -
abundance: -
j_gene: TRBJ2-5
CDR3aa: CAWSSGLSETQYF
CDR3nt: TGTGCCTGGAGCTCGGGGTTAAGTGAGACCCAGTACTTC

v_gene: TRBV28
d_gene: TRBD1
abundance: -
j_gene: TRBJ1-5
CDR3aa: CASTRTGGMYQPQHF
CDR3nt: TGTGCCAGCACCCGGACAGGGGGGATGTATCAGCCCCAGCATTTT

v_gene: TRBV11-2
d_gene: -
abundance: -
j_gene: TRBJ2-3
CDR3aa: CASSAGQLHTDTQYF
CDR3nt: TGTGCCAGCAGCGCCGGACAGCTGCACACAGATACGCAGTATTTT

v_gene: TRBV5-1
d_gene: -
abundance: -
j_gene: TRBJ2-5
CDR3aa: CASSLGGKETQYF
CDR3nt: TGCGCCAGCAGCTTGGGAGGGAAAGAGACCCAGTACTTC

v_gene: TRBV5-6
d_gene: TRBD1
abundance: few
j_gene: TRBJ1-2
CDR3aa: CASSPGTGGSNYYGYTF
CDR3nt: TGTGCCAGCAGCCCAGGGACAGGGGGATCCAACTACTATGGCTACACCTTC

v_gene: TRBV7-9
d_gene: -
abundance: -
j_gene: TRBJ1-2
CDR3aa: CASSPSLGQTNYGYTF
CDR3nt: TGTGCCAGCAGCCCTTCTCTTGGACAGACTAACTATGGCTACACCTTC

v_gene: TRBV28
d_gene: -
abundance: -
j_gene: TRBJ2-7
CDR3aa: CASGAPLLISYEQYF
CDR3nt: TGTGCCAGCGGAGCTCCCCTATTGATCTCCTACGAGCAGTACTTC

v_gene: TRBV2
d_gene: TRBD1
abundance: once
j_gene: TRBJ2-7
CDR3aa: CASRGQGALYEQYF
CDR3nt: TGTGCCAGCAGGGGACAGGGGGCCCTCTACGAGCAGTACTTC

v_gene: TRBV5-4
d_gene: -
abundance: -
j_gene: TRBJ2-1
CDR3aa: CASSLQTGYNEQFF
CDR3nt: TGTGCCAGCAGCTTACAGACAGGCTACAATGAGCAGTTCTTC

v_gene: TRBV13
d_gene: TRBD2
abundance: -
j_gene: TRBJ2-3
CDR3aa: CASSLTSGSITDTQYF
CDR3nt: TGTGCCAGCAGCTTAACTAGCGGGAGTATCACAGATACGCAGTATTTT

v_gene: TRBV9
d_gene: TRBD2
abundance: -
j_gene: TRBJ2-7
CDR3aa: CASSVGSGGFEQYF
CDR3nt: TGTGCCAGCAGCGTAGGATCGGGAGGGTTCGAGCAGTACTTC

v_gene: TRBV27
d_gene: -
abundance: -
j_gene: TRBJ2-5
CDR3aa: CASSFGGGQETQYF
CDR3nt: TGTGCCAGCAGTTTTGGTGGAGGCCAAGAGACCCAGTACTTC

v_gene: TRBV1
d_gene: -
abundance: once
j_gene: TRBJ2-7
CDR3aa: CTSSSRTGSGEQYF
CDR3nt: TGCACCAGCAGCTCCCGGACAGGGTCTGGGGAGCAGTACTTC

v_gene: TRBV28
d_gene: TRBD1
abundance: once
j_gene: TRBJ1-4
CDR3aa: CASSRRQGGEKLFF
CDR3nt: TGTGCCAGCAGTCGAAGACAGGGCGGTGAAAAACTGTTTTTT

v_gene: TRBV27
d_gene: TRBD2
abundance: once
j_gene: TRBJ2-3
CDR3aa: CASSELAGGGTDTQYF
CDR3nt: TGTGCCAGCAGTGAACTAGCGGGAGGTGGCACAGATACGCAGTATTTT

v_gene: TRBV7-2
d_gene: TRBD1
abundance: once
j_gene: TRBJ1-4
CDR3aa: CASSSPGQGGEKLFF
CDR3nt: TGTGCCAGCAGCTCTCCGGGACAGGGAGGGGAAAAACTGTTTTTT